This TCR beta chain was sequenced for a study of blood T cell repertoires in COVID-19. The CDR3 runs 17 residues. This table comes from immunoSEQ multiplex PCR, and its TCRdb copy is limited to in-frame clones, with some not included. This table holds about 220,000 clones, around 84% found once. The sample consisted of peripheral blood. The clonotype was recovered from a man between 45 and 60 years old with active or convalescent COVID-19. This chain connects TRBV21-1 to TRBJ1-1; no check of the table's D call, TRBD1, against the DNA was made. TRBV21-1 is a pseudogene segment. The CDR3 protein is CASSKRQGVELGTEAFF. The CDR3 nucleotides are TGTGCCAGCAGCAAAAGACAGGGGGTAGAGTTGGGCACTGAAGCTTTCTTT.